Listed here are 5 T cell receptor beta chains from one sample, sequenced in a study of response to subunit inactivated influenza vaccine. From the RT-PCR reads, TCRdb called clonotypes with MiXCR, one entry per CDR3 protein. Among 450,000 to 550,000 distinct CDR3 sequences listed, over 25% were seen once. The sample consisted of CD4+ T cells sorted from PBMCs, taken more than 4 days after vaccination. The receptor source for this set is a middle-aged man who received an inactivated influenza vaccine.

This clonotype turned up a few times. V is TRBV20-1 and J is TRBJ1-4, with D possibly TRBD1 on 5 matching bases. V was trimmed by 2 bases and J by 4 bases, leaving 11 bases between them. The length of the CDR3 is 14 residues. Per the germline V gene, CDR1 is DFQATT and CDR2 is SNEGSKA (reference sequence). The CDR3 nucleotides read TGCAGTGCTAGACGGGGCAGGAGTAATGAAAAACTGTTTTTT. Translating it yields CSARRGRSNEKLFF.

The CDR3 sequence: CSARGSRLQETQYF. In DNA form, the CDR3 reads TGCAGTGCTAGAGGATCTAGACTACAAGAGACCCAGTACTTC. V is TRBV20-1 and J is TRBJ2-5, with D possibly TRBD2 on 5 matching bases. Germline lookup yields CDR1 DFQATT and CDR2 SNEGSKA (reference sequence). Trimming took 1 base from V and 2 from J, leaving 11 bases between them. The CDR3 sequence is 14 residues long.

This clonotype was seen only a few times. This chain links TRBV6-5 with TRBJ2-7; TRBD1 matches 7 bases. This CDR3 spans 16 amino acids. Germline V lookup: CDR1 MNHEY, CDR2 SVGAGI. V shed 0 bases, J shed 7 bases, and the junction held 12 bases outside the gene matches. The CDR3 DNA reads TGTGCCAGCAGTTACTCGGGGGTTAGGGGGCATTGGGAGCAGTACTTC. Translating gives CASSYSGVRGHWEQYF.

The gene calls are TRBV12-3 or TRBV12-4 and TRBJ2-5, with 10 bases matching TRBD2. This CDR3 is 15 amino acids long. J gave up 9 bases and V 6 bases, and 13 bases lay outside the gene matches. The CDR3 loop reads CASRSGSGGLGAQYF. CDR3 bases: TGTGCCAGCAGGTCTGGTAGCGGGGGGTTGGGAGCCCAGTACTTC.

This chain connects TRBV18 to TRBJ2-1, with TRBD2 identical over 10 bases. Trimming cost V 1 base and J 0 bases; bases outside gene matches: 6. The CDR3 consists of 18 residues. Looked up from germline, CDR1 is KGHSH and CDR2 is LQKENI. CDR3 nucleotide sequence: TGTGCCAGCTCACCACGACTAGCGGGTCGAAGCTCCTACAATGAGCAGTTCTTC. Its protein is CASSPRLAGRSSYNEQFF.